Below, one TCR beta chain is given with its context. Antigen: not known. The length of the CDR3 is 16 residues. The V gene's germline CDR1 is SEHNR and CDR2 FQNEAQ (reference sequence). Germline trimming cut 8 bases from V and 3 bases from J; bases unmatched to any gene: 7. These data belong to a study of graft-versus-host responses after intestinal transplantation. The method was immunoSEQ multiplex PCR; TCRdb's version includes in-frame clones alone and lacks a portion of them. The data contain some 120,000 clones, 90% of them singletons. This specimen consisted of unstimulated CD4+ T cells sorted from spleen or lymph node cells, obtained before intestinal transplant. The J gene is TRBJ2-2, the V gene TRBV7-9; 12 bases fit TRBD2. The sequence was collected from a human donor who received an intestinal transplant. The CDR3, as DNA: TGTGCCAGCCCTAGCGGGGGGGCTCGGGACACCGGGGAGCTGTTTTTT. Its protein product is CASPSGGARDTGELFF. Looking up the rest from reference TRBV7-9 and TRBJ2-2 gives the full variable domain: DTGVSQNPRHKITKRGQNVTFRCDPISEHNRLYWYRQTLGQGPEFLTYFQNEAQLEKSRLLSDRFSAERPKGSFSTLEIQRTEQGDSAMYLCASPSGGARDTGELFFGEGSRLTVL.